This entry describes one T cell receptor (beta chain). The target antigen is unknown. 13 Jbeta primers and 60 Vbeta primers were used for the PCR. In the original analysis: The authors later counted about 80 million unique TCR beta chains, about 11 million of them shared. Data came from immunoSEQ multiplex PCR; TCRdb stores just in-frame clones and leaves some out. V and J calls and clone size are as listed in that table; D and trimming were resolved from the DNA. The data show 140,000 or so clones, approximately 82% seen once. The sample belongs to a study of cytomegalovirus exposure and HLA in healthy donors. V shed 7 bases and J 4 bases; nucleotides not matched to a gene: 8. CDR3 length: 14 amino acids. Germline V CDR1 and CDR2: SEHNR, FQNEAQ (reference sequence). Notes on the study in general: It was shown in a later analysis that HLA-associated TCR beta chains were more clonally expanded than other, equally common chains.

At the time of sampling, donors were nominally healthy, though unrecorded immune exposures were likely. The chain is built from TRBV7-9 and TRBJ2-3; 7 nucleotides align to TRBD1. The source of this sequence is a woman between 55 and 75 years old in good health and CMV-seropositive. Sequencing was done on a sample of PBMCs. The DNA of the CDR3 is TGTGCCAGCAACCTAGGGGGCCCCGCAGATACGCAGTATTTT. It yields the protein CASNLGGPADTQYF.